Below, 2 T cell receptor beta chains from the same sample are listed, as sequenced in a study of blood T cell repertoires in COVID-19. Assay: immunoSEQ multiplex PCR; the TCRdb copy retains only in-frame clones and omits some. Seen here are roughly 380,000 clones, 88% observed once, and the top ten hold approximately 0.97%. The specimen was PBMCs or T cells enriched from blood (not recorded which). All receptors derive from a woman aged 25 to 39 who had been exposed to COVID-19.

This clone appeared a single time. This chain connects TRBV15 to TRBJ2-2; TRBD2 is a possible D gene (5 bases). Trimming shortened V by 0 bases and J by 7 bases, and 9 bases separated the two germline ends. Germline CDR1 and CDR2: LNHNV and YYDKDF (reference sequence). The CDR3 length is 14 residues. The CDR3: CATSRDLGDGELFF. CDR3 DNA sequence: TGTGCCACCAGCAGAGATTTGGGAGACGGGGAGCTGTTTTTT.

In nucleotides, the CDR3 is TGTGCCAGCAGCCAAGTGGCGGAGTCCTACAATGAGCAGTTCTTC. This codes for CASSQVAESYNEQFF. The chain employs TRBV3-1 (or the pseudogene TRBV3-2) and TRBJ2-1; no firm D call. V was trimmed by 1 base and J by 1 base, leaving 8 bases between them. This CDR3 is built from 15 residues. Per the germline V gene, CDR1 is LGHDT and CDR2 is YNNKEL (reference sequence).